This is a list of T cell receptor beta chains from one sample in a study of blood T cells in healthy people across ages. Via MiXCR, TCRdb re-called the 5' RACE reads, giving one row per CDR3 protein. The sample contains some 760,000 distinct CDR3 sequences, roughly 25% of which appear only once. These data are also associated with another study on T cells of mothers and their children.

The sequenced sample was blood. The receptors come from a boy aged 5 to 17 in good health. The CDR3 runs from the conserved cysteine through the conserved F or W. Each record gives: V gene, D gene, J gene, clone size, CDR3 protein, CDR3 DNA. The D gene is left open where the match is weak. Not every row has a clone size; where given, it reads once, few, many or a size class.

v_gene: TRBV5-6
d_gene: TRBD1
j_gene: TRBJ2-1
abundance: NA
CDR3aa: CASSSPQGADEQFF
CDR3nt: TGTGCCAGCAGCTCGCCACAGGGGGCCGATGAGCAGTTCTTC

v_gene: TRBV11-3
d_gene: NA
j_gene: TRBJ1-1
abundance: few
CDR3aa: CASSTRGGNTEAFF
CDR3nt: TGTGCCAGCAGCACCCGGGGGGGGAACACTGAAGCTTTCTTT

v_gene: TRBV29-1
d_gene: NA
j_gene: TRBJ2-7
abundance: NA
CDR3aa: CSVEDPGGRREQYF
CDR3nt: TGCAGCGTTGAAGATCCCGGGGGGCGGAGGGAGCAGTACTTC

v_gene: TRBV6-5
d_gene: TRBD2
j_gene: TRBJ2-7
abundance: NA
CDR3aa: CASSISPGLAAEQYF
CDR3nt: TGTGCCAGCAGCATATCCCCGGGACTAGCGGCCGAGCAGTACTTC

v_gene: TRBV28
d_gene: NA
j_gene: TRBJ2-5
abundance: few
CDR3aa: CASSPGSFEQETRYF
CDR3nt: TGTGCCAGCTCACCTGGGAGTTTCGAACAAGAGACCCGGTACTTC

v_gene: TRBV12-3/TRBV12-4
d_gene: NA
j_gene: TRBJ2-7
abundance: NA
CDR3aa: CASSLGGGKDF
CDR3nt: TGTGCCAGCAGTTTAGGTGGGGGGAAGGACTTC

v_gene: TRBV10-3
d_gene: NA
j_gene: TRBJ2-4
abundance: many
CDR3aa: CAISGALAKNIQYF
CDR3nt: TGTGCCATCAGTGGGGCACTAGCCAAAAACATTCAGTACTTC

v_gene: TRBV25-1
d_gene: NA
j_gene: TRBJ2-5
abundance: NA
CDR3aa: CASSDQQEKTQYF
CDR3nt: TGTGCCAGCAGTGACCAACAAGAGAAGACCCAGTACTTC

v_gene: TRBV20-1
d_gene: NA
j_gene: TRBJ2-5
abundance: NA
CDR3aa: CSAPVRDTTQYF
CDR3nt: TGCAGTGCCCCGGTCCGGGATACGACCCAGTACTTC

v_gene: TRBV21-1
d_gene: NA
j_gene: TRBJ1-2
abundance: few
CDR3aa: CASSKRFYGYTF
CDR3nt: TGTGCCAGCAGCAAACGGTTCTATGGCTACACCTTC

v_gene: TRBV6-1
d_gene: NA
j_gene: TRBJ2-1
abundance: few
CDR3aa: CASSGHRDYNEQFF
CDR3nt: TGTGCCAGCAGCGGACACAGGGACTACAATGAGCAGTTCTTC

v_gene: TRBV28
d_gene: NA
j_gene: TRBJ2-4
abundance: NA
CDR3aa: CASSPPRGADAKNIQYF
CDR3nt: TGTGCCAGCAGTCCGCCTAGGGGGGCCGATGCCAAAAACATTCAGTACTTC

v_gene: TRBV6-1
d_gene: NA
j_gene: TRBJ1-2
abundance: few
CDR3aa: CASNPRARGGSHYGYTF
CDR3nt: TGTGCCAGCAATCCCAGAGCACGGGGGGGATCCCACTATGGCTACACCTTC

v_gene: TRBV2
d_gene: NA
j_gene: TRBJ2-1
abundance: NA
CDR3aa: CASTAMRDFSYNEQFF
CDR3nt: TGTGCCAGCACTGCGATGCGGGATTTCTCCTACAATGAGCAGTTCTTC

v_gene: TRBV3-1
d_gene: NA
j_gene: TRBJ2-7
abundance: many
CDR3aa: CASSQNTYEQYF
CDR3nt: TGTGCCAGCAGCCAAAACACCTACGAGCAGTACTTC

v_gene: TRBV20-1
d_gene: TRBD1
j_gene: TRBJ2-1
abundance: few
CDR3aa: CSARDEDRGGRNEQFF
CDR3nt: TGCAGTGCTAGAGATGAGGACAGGGGAGGACGCAATGAGCAGTTCTTC

v_gene: TRBV28
d_gene: NA
j_gene: TRBJ2-7
abundance: NA
CDR3aa: CASTIRGAGYEQYF
CDR3nt: TGTGCCAGCACCATCCGGGGGGCCGGGTACGAGCAGTACTTC

v_gene: TRBV28
d_gene: NA
j_gene: TRBJ2-1
abundance: NA
CDR3aa: CASSLSTDGDLIEQFF
CDR3nt: TGTGCCAGCAGCCTCTCTACTGACGGGGACCTGATTGAGCAGTTCTTC

v_gene: TRBV7-2
d_gene: TRBD2
j_gene: TRBJ2-5
abundance: NA
CDR3aa: CASSLYRLAETQYF
CDR3nt: TGTGCCAGCAGCTTATATCGACTAGCGGAGACCCAGTACTTC

v_gene: TRBV20-1
d_gene: TRBD2
j_gene: TRBJ2-1
abundance: NA
CDR3aa: CSARTALAGAYNEQFF
CDR3nt: TGCAGTGCTAGGACCGCCTTGGCGGGGGCCTACAATGAGCAGTTCTTC

v_gene: TRBV20-1
d_gene: NA
j_gene: TRBJ2-7
abundance: NA
CDR3aa: CSARGQSGTRYF
CDR3nt: TGCAGTGCGCGGGGACAGAGCGGGACTAGATACTTC

v_gene: TRBV2
d_gene: TRBD2
j_gene: TRBJ2-3
abundance: NA
CDR3aa: CASSASGGPHTDTQYF
CDR3nt: TGTGCCAGCAGTGCTAGCGGGGGACCTCACACAGATACGCAGTATTTT

v_gene: TRBV10-3
d_gene: NA
j_gene: TRBJ2-7
abundance: few
CDR3aa: CAIGIDGPVQYF
CDR3nt: TGTGCCATCGGAATCGACGGACCTGTGCAGTACTTC

v_gene: TRBV3-1
d_gene: TRBD2
j_gene: TRBJ2-1
abundance: few
CDR3aa: CASSQGAGGPIIDEQFF
CDR3nt: TGTGCCAGCAGCCAAGGGGCGGGAGGGCCCATTATAGATGAGCAGTTCTTC

v_gene: TRBV5-1
d_gene: NA
j_gene: TRBJ2-1
abundance: NA
CDR3aa: CASSPEQGYNEQFF
CDR3nt: TGCGCCAGCAGCCCGGAGCAGGGGTACAATGAGCAGTTCTTC

v_gene: TRBV21-1
d_gene: NA
j_gene: TRBJ1-5
abundance: NA
CDR3aa: CASGKSGHF
CDR3nt: TGTGCCAGCGGGAAGTCTGGGCATTTT

v_gene: TRBV12-3/TRBV12-4
d_gene: NA
j_gene: TRBJ2-1
abundance: NA
CDR3aa: CASTFSGTHNEQFF
CDR3nt: TGTGCCAGCACCTTCTCTGGGACTCACAATGAGCAGTTCTTC

v_gene: TRBV27
d_gene: NA
j_gene: TRBJ2-1
abundance: few
CDR3aa: CASSPNRVNEQFF
CDR3nt: TGTGCCAGCAGCCCGAACAGGGTAAATGAGCAGTTCTTC

v_gene: TRBV10-3
d_gene: NA
j_gene: TRBJ2-5
abundance: NA
CDR3aa: CAISEPFSGYETQYF
CDR3nt: TGTGCCATCAGTGAGCCCTTTTCAGGGTACGAGACCCAGTACTTC

v_gene: TRBV5-1
d_gene: NA
j_gene: TRBJ2-7
abundance: few
CDR3aa: CASTLSTRSSYEQYF
CDR3nt: TGCGCCAGCACCCTTTCGACAAGGAGCTCCTACGAGCAGTACTTC

v_gene: TRBV6-1
d_gene: NA
j_gene: TRBJ1-4
abundance: NA
CDR3aa: CASTRGTKINEKLFF
CDR3nt: TGTGCCAGCACCCGAGGGACGAAGATAAATGAAAAACTGTTTTTT

v_gene: TRBV28
d_gene: NA
j_gene: TRBJ2-1
abundance: NA
CDR3aa: CASSSWINEQFF
CDR3nt: TGTGCCAGCTCGAGCTGGATCAATGAGCAGTTCTTC

v_gene: TRBV7-2
d_gene: NA
j_gene: TRBJ2-2
abundance: many
CDR3aa: CASSFGNTGELFF
CDR3nt: TGTGCCAGCAGCTTCGGGAACACCGGGGAGCTGTTTTTT

v_gene: TRBV5-1
d_gene: NA
j_gene: TRBJ2-5
abundance: few
CDR3aa: CASSTQGRGAKETQYF
CDR3nt: TGCGCCAGCAGCACTCAAGGCAGGGGGGCTAAAGAGACCCAGTACTTC

v_gene: TRBV5-1
d_gene: TRBD1
j_gene: TRBJ2-1
abundance: few
CDR3aa: CASIPDRGGEQFF
CDR3nt: TGCGCCAGCATCCCGGACAGGGGAGGTGAGCAGTTCTTC

v_gene: TRBV12-3/TRBV12-4
d_gene: NA
j_gene: TRBJ2-1
abundance: NA
CDR3aa: CASSPLRNNEQFF
CDR3nt: TGTGCCAGCAGTCCCCTCCGGAACAATGAGCAGTTCTTC

v_gene: TRBV6-5
d_gene: TRBD1
j_gene: TRBJ2-7
abundance: NA
CDR3aa: CASRQGREQYF
CDR3nt: TGTGCCAGCCGACAGGGACGCGAGCAGTACTTC

v_gene: TRBV3-1
d_gene: NA
j_gene: TRBJ2-7
abundance: few
CDR3aa: CASSQEARYGQYF
CDR3nt: TGTGCCAGCAGCCAAGAAGCACGCTACGGGCAGTACTTC

v_gene: TRBV29-1
d_gene: NA
j_gene: TRBJ1-2
abundance: few
CDR3aa: CSVSTGGLEGGYTF
CDR3nt: TGCAGCGTTTCCACGGGAGGGCTCGAGGGTGGCTACACCTTC

v_gene: TRBV7-2
d_gene: NA
j_gene: TRBJ1-1
abundance: few
CDR3aa: CASSSGSWATEAFF
CDR3nt: TGTGCCAGCAGCTCCGGGTCCTGGGCGACTGAAGCTTTCTTT

v_gene: TRBV7-9
d_gene: NA
j_gene: TRBJ2-7
abundance: few
CDR3aa: CASRQSGAYEQYF
CDR3nt: TGTGCCAGCAGACAATCGGGGGCCTACGAGCAGTACTTC

v_gene: TRBV12-3/TRBV12-4
d_gene: TRBD2
j_gene: TRBJ2-3
abundance: NA
CDR3aa: CASSKRGGGTDTQYF
CDR3nt: TGTGCCAGCAGTAAGCGGGGGGGCGGCACAGATACGCAGTATTTT

v_gene: TRBV12-3/TRBV12-4
d_gene: NA
j_gene: TRBJ2-2
abundance: NA
CDR3aa: CASSSIDRVNTGELFF
CDR3nt: TGTGCCAGCAGTTCAATAGACCGCGTAAACACCGGGGAGCTGTTTTTT

v_gene: TRBV9
d_gene: NA
j_gene: TRBJ2-7
abundance: few
CDR3aa: CASSGPFDGEYF
CDR3nt: TGTGCCAGCAGCGGGCCGTTTGATGGCGAGTACTTC

v_gene: TRBV12-3/TRBV12-4
d_gene: NA
j_gene: TRBJ2-7
abundance: NA
CDR3aa: CASSFYQGSEQYF
CDR3nt: TGTGCCAGCAGTTTTTATCAGGGATCCGAGCAGTACTTC